This T cell receptor beta chain was obtained from a study of PD-1 blockade in classical Hodgkin lymphoma. General study results and limits: CD8+ TCR diversity did not rise significantly by C4D1, unlike CD4+. Newly diagnosed patients reportedly trailed healthy donors in baseline TCR diversity. Similar baseline diversity was found in complete responders and newly diagnosed patients.

To note about this clone: The antigen remains undetermined.

The time point is: cycle 4 day 1 (C4D1), after 6 weeks of nivolumab. Patients all relapsed after autologous stem cell transplantation, and there was variation in brentuximab vedotin exposure. Best responses included complete response and partial response; otherwise, the best response was progressive disease. Data came from immunoSEQ multiplex PCR; TCRdb stores just in-frame clones and leaves some out. The sample includes tens of thousands of clones, 75% to 95% of them seen just once. Germline lookup yields CDR1 SGHNT and CDR2 YENEEA. The V end was cut by 0 bases, the J end by 5 bases, with 6 bases between. The CDR3 length is 13 residues.

The receptor was isolated from a human donor with classical Hodgkin lymphoma. The sequencing here drew on peripheral blood mononuclear cells (PBMCs), taken before the fourth cycle of nivolumab. This chain joins TRBV11-3 and TRBJ2-3; D remains ambiguous. The CDR3 sequence is CASSLEGEDTQYF. As DNA, the CDR3 is TGTGCCAGCAGCTTAGAGGGTGAAGATACGCAGTATTTT.